This TCR beta chain emerged from a study of cytomegalovirus exposure and HLA in healthy donors (dated by TCRdb to 2015 to 2018). Study-wide context: A later analysis indicated that the 120 validation repertoires were generated on the platform also employed for the 700 or so repertoires of the first cohort. The study combined high-throughput TCR immunosequencing, statistical association of individual TCRs with disease status, and machine learning to predict cytomegalovirus infection status. Besides the first cohort of 666 subjects, a separate validation cohort made up of around 120 different subjects was used. The study aimed to test whether signatures of past pathogen exposure could be identified by cataloging public T cell receptors. Overall results and qualifications from the work: It was suggested by the authors that the approach could potentially be generalized to other disease states and immunological phenotypes. The validation cohort had no HLA typing available for a later analysis, so co-occurrence within that cohort was assessed over all 110 or so repertoires. The classifier was reported to diagnose cytomegalovirus status with high specificity and sensitivity in both the original and validation cohorts. Three of the identified cytomegalovirus-associated TCR beta chains were confirmed in vitro to be specific for cytomegalovirus antigens. Subsequent analysis determined that TCRs grouped into clusters in the first cohort also showed a tendency toward co-occurrence across the roughly 110 validation repertoires, and 94% of cluster scores exceeded 0. While some public TCRs were present in many individuals, most TCR sequences turned up only very rarely across donors. The study gave a list of more than 150 TCR beta chains associated with cytomegalovirus.

Separate from the roughly 700-subject first cohort, the validation cohort of 120 subjects was the group to which the donors belonged. The table lists this clone with a few counts. Its antigen target is currently unknown. No per-base quality is available; no much larger clone lies one base away. To prepare the library, the immunoSEQ multiplex PCR assay was applied. The original pipeline was this. A statistical classification framework was built to diagnose cytomegalovirus status from the catalog of TCR beta chain sequences. The table was pulled from immuneACCESS by TCRdb, which kept in-frame rearrangements only. Such tables lose some clones; where checked, under half of the loss comes from unresolved V genes, and the rest has no known cause. V and J calls plus clone size are reproduced from that table; the DNA served to infer D and trimming. In this sample the table shows 130,000 to 150,000 clones, around 90% of which occur a single time. About 6.4% of the sample is in the top ten clones.

The germline V and J ends show losses of 2 bases and 4 bases respectively, and no gene match explains 2 bases of the junction. CDR1 and CDR2 are read off the germline V gene as SNHLY and FYNNEI. Spanning cysteine to phenylalanine, the CDR3 consists of 14 amino acids. Solely the CDR3 DNA is kept, with 42 bases framed from the first base. The sequenced sample consisted of PBMCs. Recombination joined TRBV2 with TRBJ1-5, and TRBD1 matches 7 of the central bases. The sequence was collected from a woman aged 30 to 39 in good health and CMV-seropositive. The nucleotides are TGTGCCAGCAGTGAATTACAGGGGAATCAGCCCCAGCATTTT. This is translated as CASSELQGNQPQHF.